This is a list of T cell receptor beta chains from one sample in a study of CD8 T cells in Susac syndrome. A single record per CDR3 protein comes from TCRdb applying MiXCR to the immunoSEQ multiplex PCR reads. The sample consists of about 290,000 distinct CDR3 sequences, around 91% of them appearing once. Source material: CD8+ T cells from PBMCs. Receptors were obtained from a human donor with multiple sclerosis. Both conserved end residues are part of each CDR3. Each record gives: D gene, clone size, V gene, J gene, CDR3 DNA, CDR3 protein. The D gene is left open where the match is weak. The size field is filled for only some rows; it gives once, few, many or a size class.

d_gene: .; abundance: .; v_gene: TRBV5-6; j_gene: TRBJ2-4; CDR3nt: TGTGCCAGCAGCTTTAGCTCGATGGCCAAAAACATTCAGTACTTC; CDR3aa: CASSFSSMAKNIQYF
d_gene: .; abundance: once; v_gene: TRBV3-1; j_gene: TRBJ2-7; CDR3nt: TGTGCCAGCAGCCAGAGTCCACAAGCCTACGAGCAGTACTTC; CDR3aa: CASSQSPQAYEQYF
d_gene: .; abundance: .; v_gene: TRBV12-3/TRBV12-4; j_gene: TRBJ2-7; CDR3nt: TGTGCCAGCAGTGAGGCTCTCACACACTACGAGCAGTACTTC; CDR3aa: CASSEALTHYEQYF
d_gene: TRBD2; abundance: once; v_gene: TRBV9; j_gene: TRBJ2-1; CDR3nt: TGTGCCAGCAGCGGAAGGAGGACCCAGAGCGGGAATGTCTATGAGCAGTTCTTC; CDR3aa: CASSGRRTQSGNVYEQFF
d_gene: TRBD2; abundance: .; v_gene: TRBV15; j_gene: TRBJ2-1; CDR3nt: TGTGCCACCGCCCTGGGCGTGGGTCTAGCGGACAATGAGCAGTTCTTC; CDR3aa: CATALGVGLADNEQFF
d_gene: TRBD2; abundance: .; v_gene: TRBV23-1; j_gene: TRBJ2-3; CDR3nt: TGCGCCAGCAGTCAATCGAGGCCCCCGGAGGGAGGGACAGATACGCAGTATTTT; CDR3aa: CASSQSRPPEGGTDTQYF
d_gene: TRBD2; abundance: .; v_gene: TRBV27; j_gene: TRBJ2-1; CDR3nt: TGTGCCAGCAGTTTGACTACTAGCGGGCTCTACAATGAGCAGTTCTTC; CDR3aa: CASSLTTSGLYNEQFF
d_gene: TRBD2; abundance: .; v_gene: TRBV7-9; j_gene: TRBJ2-7; CDR3nt: TGTGCCAGCAGCTTAGGCGGGACTAGCGGACGCTACGAGCAGTACTTC; CDR3aa: CASSLGGTSGRYEQYF
d_gene: TRBD1; abundance: .; v_gene: TRBV7-8; j_gene: TRBJ2-5; CDR3nt: TGTGCCAGCAGCCAATTCCAGCCAGGGGGTTACCAAGAGACCCAGTACTTC; CDR3aa: CASSQFQPGGYQETQYF
d_gene: TRBD2; abundance: .; v_gene: TRBV3-1; j_gene: TRBJ2-3; CDR3nt: TGTGCCAGCAGCCAAGGACTAGCGGGGTCCACAGATACGCAGTATTTT; CDR3aa: CASSQGLAGSTDTQYF
d_gene: TRBD1; abundance: .; v_gene: TRBV5-1; j_gene: TRBJ1-2; CDR3nt: TGCGCCAGCAGAGCTACAGGGGGCGACTATGGCTACACCTTC; CDR3aa: CASRATGGDYGYTF
d_gene: TRBD1; abundance: .; v_gene: TRBV7-8; j_gene: TRBJ2-1; CDR3nt: TGTGCCAGCAGCCCCGGGACAGGGGGGGCTCGGGGTTACAATGAGCAGTTCTTC; CDR3aa: CASSPGTGGARGYNEQFF
d_gene: TRBD2; abundance: .; v_gene: TRBV9; j_gene: TRBJ2-3; CDR3nt: TGTGCCAGCAGGGATACTAGCGGGGGGGGCCCAGATACGCAGTATTTT; CDR3aa: CASRDTSGGGPDTQYF
d_gene: .; abundance: .; v_gene: TRBV7-8; j_gene: TRBJ1-3; CDR3nt: TGTGCCAGCAGCTTACTAGACAGGCGCTCTGGAAACACCATATATTTT; CDR3aa: CASSLLDRRSGNTIYF
d_gene: .; abundance: .; v_gene: TRBV4-1; j_gene: TRBJ1-3; CDR3nt: TGCGCCAGCAGCCAAGGTGGCGAGTCACTATACTCTGGAAACACCATATATTTT; CDR3aa: CASSQGGESLYSGNTIYF
d_gene: TRBD2; abundance: .; v_gene: TRBV19; j_gene: TRBJ2-1; CDR3nt: TGTGCCAGTAGTATTTCGACTAGCGGTGAGCAGTTCTTC; CDR3aa: CASSISTSGEQFF
d_gene: .; abundance: .; v_gene: TRBV19; j_gene: TRBJ1-1; CDR3nt: TGTGCCAGTAGTATAGCCCATGGGGCTGAAGCTTTCTTT; CDR3aa: CASSIAHGAEAFF
d_gene: .; abundance: .; v_gene: TRBV7-9; j_gene: TRBJ2-2; CDR3nt: TGTGCCAGCAGCTTACCCCCAGGGGATACCGGGGAGCTGTTTTTT; CDR3aa: CASSLPPGDTGELFF
d_gene: .; abundance: .; v_gene: TRBV20-1; j_gene: TRBJ2-2; CDR3nt: TGCAGTGCTAGGGCAGAGAACACCGGGGAGCTGTTTTTT; CDR3aa: CSARAENTGELFF
d_gene: .; abundance: .; v_gene: TRBV20-1; j_gene: TRBJ2-5; CDR3nt: TGCAGTGCTAGAGATTCGGCGGTTTTGATGGAGACCCAGTACTTC; CDR3aa: CSARDSAVLMETQYF
d_gene: .; abundance: .; v_gene: TRBV9; j_gene: TRBJ2-1; CDR3nt: TGTGCCAGCAGCCTTGGACGGAGCAGAACATACAATGAGCAGTTCTTC; CDR3aa: CASSLGRSRTYNEQFF
d_gene: .; abundance: .; v_gene: TRBV28; j_gene: TRBJ2-3; CDR3nt: TGTGCCAGCAGTCAACGTTACAGCGATACGCAGTATTTT; CDR3aa: CASSQRYSDTQYF
d_gene: TRBD1; abundance: once; v_gene: TRBV28; j_gene: TRBJ1-2; CDR3nt: TGTGCCAGCAGCCATATCACAGGGGCGGAACCATATGGCTACACCTTC; CDR3aa: CASSHITGAEPYGYTF
d_gene: .; abundance: .; v_gene: TRBV24-1; j_gene: TRBJ2-1; CDR3nt: TGTGCCACCAGTGATTCATGGGTCAATGAGCAGTTCTTC; CDR3aa: CATSDSWVNEQFF
d_gene: .; abundance: few; v_gene: TRBV27; j_gene: TRBJ1-3; CDR3nt: TGTGCCAGCAGTTTATCAGGGGCATCAGGAAACACCATATATTTT; CDR3aa: CASSLSGASGNTIYF
d_gene: .; abundance: .; v_gene: TRBV28; j_gene: TRBJ1-1; CDR3nt: TGTGCCAGCATCGGACAGATGAACACTGAAGCTTTCTTT; CDR3aa: CASIGQMNTEAFF
d_gene: TRBD1; abundance: .; v_gene: TRBV6-2/TRBV6-3; j_gene: TRBJ2-1; CDR3nt: TGTGCCAGCAGCAGGGGGCTAGACGGGGGCAATGAGCAGTTCTTC; CDR3aa: CASSRGLDGGNEQFF
d_gene: .; abundance: .; v_gene: TRBV20-1; j_gene: TRBJ1-5; CDR3nt: TGCAGTGCTAGAATGGGTAGCAATCAGCCCCAGCATTTT; CDR3aa: CSARMGSNQPQHF
d_gene: TRBD1; abundance: .; v_gene: TRBV18; j_gene: TRBJ2-7; CDR3nt: TGTGCCAGCTCACCAACGGGACAGCTCTACGAGCAGTACTTC; CDR3aa: CASSPTGQLYEQYF
d_gene: TRBD2; abundance: .; v_gene: TRBV28; j_gene: TRBJ2-3; CDR3nt: TGTGCCAGCAGTTTTTCCCCTAGCGGGAATACAGATACGCAGTATTTT; CDR3aa: CASSFSPSGNTDTQYF
d_gene: TRBD1; abundance: .; v_gene: TRBV4-1; j_gene: TRBJ1-1; CDR3nt: TGCGCCAGCAAGTATGGACAGGGAGACACTGAAGCTTTCTTT; CDR3aa: CASKYGQGDTEAFF
d_gene: TRBD2; abundance: .; v_gene: TRBV6-2/TRBV6-3; j_gene: TRBJ2-7; CDR3nt: TGTGCCACCCGTTCCAGCGGGGCCCCCGGGGAGCAGTACTTC; CDR3aa: CATRSSGAPGEQYF
d_gene: TRBD1; abundance: .; v_gene: TRBV12-5; j_gene: TRBJ1-1; CDR3nt: TGTGCTAGTGGTTTGGTCAACACAGGGGTCGCGCGGTTCTGGGAGACTGAAGCTTTCTTT; CDR3aa: CASGLVNTGVARFWETEAFF
d_gene: .; abundance: .; v_gene: TRBV20-1; j_gene: TRBJ2-7; CDR3nt: TGCAGTGCTAGAGATGGTGGGACTGGGTACTACGAGCAGTACTTC; CDR3aa: CSARDGGTGYYEQYF
d_gene: .; abundance: .; v_gene: TRBV5-1; j_gene: TRBJ2-7; CDR3nt: TGCGCCAGCGGTCTCGGGGGCGCGTACGACCACGAGCAGTACTTC; CDR3aa: CASGLGGAYDHEQYF
d_gene: .; abundance: .; v_gene: TRBV2; j_gene: TRBJ2-5; CDR3nt: TGTGCCAGCAGTGGATCGGGACCGAACCAAGAGACCCAGTACTTC; CDR3aa: CASSGSGPNQETQYF
d_gene: .; abundance: .; v_gene: TRBV6-2/TRBV6-3; j_gene: TRBJ2-2; CDR3nt: TGTGCCAGCAGTTACTGGGCGGGATTGAACACCGGGGAGCTGTTTTTT; CDR3aa: CASSYWAGLNTGELFF
d_gene: .; abundance: .; v_gene: TRBV20-1; j_gene: TRBJ1-4; CDR3nt: TGCAGTGCTAGATTGTTAGGGACAACTAATGAAAAACTGTTTTTT; CDR3aa: CSARLLGTTNEKLFF
d_gene: .; abundance: .; v_gene: TRBV29-1; j_gene: TRBJ2-1; CDR3nt: TGCAGCGCTGGGGGCTGGGAAGGGCAGTTCTTC; CDR3aa: CSAGGWEGQFF